This entry lists 5 T cell receptor beta chains sequenced from one sample in a study of T cell clonotyping in hematopoietic cell transplantation. Clones were read by immunoSEQ multiplex PCR, and TCRdb kept only the in-frame ones, dropping some. The table has tens of thousands of clones, around 96% seen once. Sequenced sample: peripheral blood mononuclear cells. These receptors came from a man aged 30 to 39 in good health. Some clones in this sample may be carry-over from other donors' samples.

The chain employs TRBV28 and TRBJ1-2; D remains ambiguous. The CDR3 has 12 amino acids. Germline CDR1 reads MDHEN; CDR2 reads SYDVKM. Trimming left V 2 bases short and J 7 bases short, with 8 bases between. CDR3 sequence (DNA): TGTGCCAGCAGTTTAAGGCAGGCTGGCTACACCTTC. This sequence encodes CASSLRQAGYTF.

V usage is TRBV19 and J usage is TRBJ1-2; maybe TRBD1 (6 bases). Per germline, CDR1 LNHDA and CDR2 SQIVND (reference sequence). This CDR3 is 15 amino acids long. Deletions cut 4 bases from V and 5 bases from J, with 17 bases between. The CDR3 loop is CASSRSRQDPYGYTF. Written as DNA, the CDR3 is TGTGCCAGTAGTAGGTCCCGACAGGATCCTTATGGCTACACCTTC.

The chain links TRBV20-1 to TRBJ2-7, with D unclear. Trimming removed 5 bases from V and 3 bases from J, with 8 bases in between. The CDR3 is 11 amino acids. Germline CDR1 and CDR2: DFQATT and SNEGSKA (reference sequence). The CDR3, as DNA: TGCAGTGCTGCTCTCGGCTACGAGCAGTACTTC. Protein sequence: CSAALGYEQYF.

The chain combines TRBV9 with TRBJ2-3, with TRBD2 matching over 7 bases. The CDR3 sequence is 15 residues long. J was trimmed by 2 bases and V by 4 bases; bases with no gene match: 7. CDR1 SGDLS and CDR2 YYNGEE come from the germline V gene. CDR3 in DNA: TGTGCCAGCAGCATCACGGGGGGTTTCACAGATACGCAGTATTTT. It yields the protein CASSITGGFTDTQYF.

The chain is built from TRBV5-1 and TRBJ2-2; weak D call: TRBD2 (5 bases). Trimming stripped 4 bases from V and 1 base from J, with 17 bases between. CDR3 length: 17 residues. Germline V lookup: CDR1 SGHRS, CDR2 YFSETQ. CDR3 loop: CASSPRLGSENTGELFF. As DNA, the CDR3 is TGCGCCAGCAGCCCCCGATTGGGTAGCGAGAACACCGGGGAGCTGTTTTTT.